This TCR beta chain is drawn from a study of T cells after yellow fever vaccination. Broader study findings: Abundant bulk-derived clonotypes could contaminate FACS-sorted repertoires.

Template-switching 5'RACE yielded the TCR cDNA; a universal primer site and UMIs were added in the process. TCRdb re-called the 5' RACE reads with MiXCR, one entry per CDR3 protein. The sample has about 300,000 distinct CDR3 sequences; around 7% are singletons. This CDR3 comprises 14 residues. Deletions cut 4 bases from V and 4 bases from J, with 10 bases between. Germline V gene lookup returns CDR1 SEHNR and CDR2 FQNEAQ (reference sequence). In regard to this clonotype: Its antigen remains unknown.

The clonotype originates from a man between 18 and 29 years old who received the YFV17D yellow fever vaccine. Sequenced material: PBMCs, taken more than 35 days after the first yellow fever vaccination. The rearrangement links TRBV7-9 to TRBJ1-4; D perhaps matches TRBD1 (5 bases). DNA of the CDR3: TGTGCCAGCAGCTCGCGGGGACTTAATGAAAAACTGTTTTTT. It specifies CASSSRGLNEKLFF. The full variable domain, its missing parts supplied by reference TRBV7-9 and TRBJ1-4, is DTGVSQNPRHKITKRGQNVTFRCDPISEHNRLYWYRQTLGQGPEFLTYFQNEAQLEKSRLLSDRFSAERPKGSFSTLEIQRTEQGDSAMYLCASSSRGLNEKLFFGSGTQLSVL.